These 5 T cell receptor beta chains were sequenced from one sample in a study of T-cell reconstitution after alpha-beta-depleted transplantation in children. This sample's TCRbeta library carried unique molecular identifier barcodes. Using its own MiXCR run on the PCR reads, TCRdb lists one record per CDR3 protein. The sample yields roughly 490,000 distinct CDR3 sequences, more than 9.5% seen once. The source was PBMCs, mostly from graft donor cells, collected 180 days after TCRalphabeta/CD19-depleted stem cell transplant. Source of these receptors: a female patient younger than 10 who had a stem cell transplant for aplastic anemia, so the T cells may come from the graft donor.

The chain combines TRBV7-6 with TRBJ2-4, with 12 bases identical to TRBD1. CDR1 SGHVS and CDR2 FNYEAQ come from the germline V gene. The V and J ends lost 5 bases and 7 bases, in that order; junction bases with no gene match: 12. The CDR3 sequence is 17 residues long. CDR3 DNA sequence: TGTGCCAGCAGCCCTGTCCCGGGACAGGGGGCGCGGAACATTCAGTACTTC. This sequence encodes CASSPVPGQGARNIQYF. The entire variable domain, with the rest obtained from reference TRBV7-6 and TRBJ2-4, is as follows: GAGVSQSPRYKVTKRGQDVALRCDPISGHVSLYWYRQALGQGPEFLTYFNYEAQQDKSGLPNDRFSAERPEGSISTLTIQRTEQRDSAMYRCASSPVPGQGARNIQYFGAGTRLSVL.

The chain uses TRBV12-5 and TRBJ1-1; D unresolved. Trimming left V 4 bases short and J 8 bases short, with 20 bases between. CDR1 and CDR2 from the germline V gene are LGHNT and FRNRAP. The CDR3 runs 15 residues. The chain's CDR3 is CASGWERGPRIEAFF. CDR3 bases: TGTGCTAGTGGTTGGGAGCGTGGCCCGAGGATCGAAGCTTTCTTT.

V gene TRBV7-2 combines with J gene TRBJ2-1, with D unclear. The CDR3 has 13 residues. Germline V gene lookup returns CDR1 SGHTA and CDR2 FQGNSA. The V gene lost 5 bases and the J gene lost 10 bases, with 15 bases spanning the gap. The CDR3 is CASSPQVLTEQFF. The CDR3 DNA is TGTGCCAGCAGCCCTCAAGTGTTAACGGAGCAGTTCTTC.

This clonotype showed up just a few times. The V and J genes are TRBV30 and TRBJ2-1; D possibly corresponds to TRBD2 (6 bases). CDR3 length: 16 residues. V lost 1 base and J 1 base, leaving 14 bases between the germline ends. Germline CDR1 and CDR2: GTSNPN and SVGIG (reference sequence). CDR3 coding DNA: TGTGCCTGGAGTGGGGGGGTAGCGTCGTCCTACAATGAGCAGTTCTTC. Amino acid sequence: CAWSGGVASSYNEQFF.

This clonotype was seen more than once but under ten times. The chain joins TRBV20-1 to TRBJ2-1; the match to TRBD1 covers 9 bases. Germline V gene sequence: CDR1 DFQATT, CDR2 SNEGSKA (reference sequence). There are 15 residues in the CDR3. Trimming took 6 bases from V and 1 from J; bases not matched to a gene: 7. The CDR3 protein is CSAERDRVSYNEQFF. The CDR3 DNA reads as TGCAGTGCCGAACGGGACAGGGTATCCTACAATGAGCAGTTCTTC.